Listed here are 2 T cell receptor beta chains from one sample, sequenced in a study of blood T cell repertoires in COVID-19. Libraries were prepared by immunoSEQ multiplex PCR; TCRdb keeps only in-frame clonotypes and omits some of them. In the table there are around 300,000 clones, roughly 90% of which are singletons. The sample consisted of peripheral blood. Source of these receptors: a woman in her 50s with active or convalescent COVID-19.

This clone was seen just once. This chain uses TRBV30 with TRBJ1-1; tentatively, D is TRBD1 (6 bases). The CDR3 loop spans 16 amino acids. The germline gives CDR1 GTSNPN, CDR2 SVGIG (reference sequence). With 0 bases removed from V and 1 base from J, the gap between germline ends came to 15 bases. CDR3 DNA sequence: TGTGCCTGGAGTGTGAGGGGGTGGAGCAGGAACACTGAAGCTTTCTTT. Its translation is CAWSVRGWSRNTEAFF.

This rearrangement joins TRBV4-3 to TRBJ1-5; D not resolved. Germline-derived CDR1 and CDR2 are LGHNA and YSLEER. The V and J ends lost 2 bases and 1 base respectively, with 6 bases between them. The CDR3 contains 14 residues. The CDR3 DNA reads TGCGCCAGCAGCCAACATCTAAGCAATCAGCCCCAGCATTTT. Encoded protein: CASSQHLSNQPQHF.